These T cell receptor beta chains were read from a single sample in a study of cytomegalovirus exposure and HLA in healthy donors. Using immunoSEQ multiplex PCR, the repertoire was profiled, and TCRdb retains in-frame clones only, with some absent. The table records some 150,000 clones, about 80% of them present only once. The sequenced sample consisted of PBMCs. The receptors derive from a man younger than 45 in good health and CMV-seropositive. CDR3s include the opening cysteine and the closing phenylalanine or tryptophan. Fields, in order: D gene, V gene, J gene, clone size, CDR3 DNA, CDR3 protein. The D gene is left open where the match is weak. Some rows have no size entry. The others give once, few or many, or a class for an expanded clone.

>TRBD1|TRBV6-1|TRBJ1-4|few
TGTGCCAGCAGTGGGCAGGGGGCTATGTTAAGCGAAAAACTGTTTTTT
CASSGQGAMLSEKLFF
>-|TRBV5-1|TRBJ1-2|-
TGCGCCAGCACCCGACAGGATCCCCTCTATGGCTACACCTTC
CASTRQDPLYGYTF
>TRBD2|TRBV2|TRBJ2-2|-
TGTGCCAGCACTTTAGCGGGAGTCACCGGGGAGCTGTTTTTT
CASTLAGVTGELFF
>-|TRBV10-3|TRBJ1-5|few
TGTGCCATCAGTGATGGGGAGTCCCTGACCCAGCATTTT
CAISDGESLTQHF
>TRBD2|TRBV7-9|TRBJ2-7|-
TGTTCCAGCGGACTAGCTTCCTACGAGCAGTACTTC
CSSGLASYEQYF
>-|TRBV2|TRBJ2-3|-
TGTGCCAGCAGCGGGGGCACAGATACGCAGTATTTT
CASSGGTDTQYF
>TRBD1|TRBV27|TRBJ2-7|-
TGTGCCACCCATGCAGCGATGGGACAGGGTTTGATCTACGAGCAGTACTTC
CATHAAMGQGLIYEQYF
>-|TRBV7-8|TRBJ2-7|-
TGTGCCAGCAGCTTGGAACAATCCGGACAGTCCTACGAGCAGTACTTC
CASSLEQSGQSYEQYF
>TRBD2|TRBV9|TRBJ2-3|-
TGTGCCAGCAGCGCGGGCCTAGCGGGGGGCACAGATACGCAGTATTTT
CASSAGLAGGTDTQYF
>TRBD2|TRBV27|TRBJ2-3|-
TGTGCCAGCAGCAATACCGCCGCGGGGGGCACAGATACGCAGTATTTT
CASSNTAAGGTDTQYF
>-|TRBV19|TRBJ1-6|-
TGTGCCAGTTCGGACGTCGGAGGTTCACCCCTCCACTTT
CASSDVGGSPLHF
>-|TRBV25-1|TRBJ1-4|-
TGTGCCAGCAGTGAAAGACGGGATGAAAAACTGTTTTTT
CASSERRDEKLFF
>-|TRBV7-6|TRBJ2-2|-
TGTGCCAGCAGCTCACTAGACGGGGAGCTGTTTTTT
CASSSLDGELFF
>TRBD1|TRBV7-7|TRBJ2-1|-
TGTGCTAGCAGCTTATCGGGACAGGGCTACAATGAGCAGTTCTTC
CASSLSGQGYNEQFF
>TRBD1|TRBV5-4|TRBJ1-1|-
TGTGCCAGCAGCTACCGGGACAGTTTGAACACTGAAGCTTTCTTT
CASSYRDSLNTEAFF
>TRBD2|TRBV9|TRBJ2-7|-
TGTGCCAGCAGCCGGGGTAGCGGGACCATCGAGCAGTACTTC
CASSRGSGTIEQYF
>-|TRBV6-5|TRBJ1-1|few
TGTGCCAGCAGTTACGGATGGGAGATCACTGAAGCTTTCTTT
CASSYGWEITEAFF
>-|TRBV28|TRBJ1-2|once
TGTGCCAGCAGTTCGCAGGGGAACTATGGCTACACCTTC
CASSSQGNYGYTF
>TRBD1|TRBV19|TRBJ1-2|-
TGTGCCAGTAGTAACCGGGACAGGGGGCGAAATGGCTACACCTTC
CASSNRDRGRNGYTF
>-|TRBV20-1|TRBJ1-2|few
TGCAGTGCCTCCCTTAACTATGGCTACACCTTC
CSASLNYGYTF
>TRBD1|TRBV7-3|TRBJ2-1|once
TGTGCCAGCAGCTTAACCGGACAGGGAGCTGTCTTC
CASSLTGQGAVF
>-|TRBV9|TRBJ2-7|-
TGTGCCAGCCAGCTCACCGACAGTCCCTACGAGCAGTACTTC
CASQLTDSPYEQYF
>TRBD2|TRBV28|TRBJ2-1|-
TGTGCCAGCAGTCTAGCCGGGACTAGCGGAAACACGGGGTACAATGAGCAGTTCTTC
CASSLAGTSGNTGYNEQFF
>-|TRBV28|TRBJ2-7|-
TGTGCCAGCAGTTCCCCATACGAGCAGTACTTC
CASSSPYEQYF
>-|TRBV18|TRBJ1-5|-
TGTGCCAGCTCACCCGCGGGGAGGAATCAGCCCCAGCATTTT
CASSPAGRNQPQHF
>-|TRBV5-1|TRBJ2-7|once
TGCGCCAGCAGCTGGCCCCCATACATCCGGGTCCCCCACGAGCAGTACTTC
CASSWPPYIRVPHEQYF
>TRBD1|TRBV2|TRBJ1-1|-
TGTGCCAGCAGGGGAACAGGGGGCGGACCGAACACTGAAGCTTTCTTT
CASRGTGGGPNTEAFF
>-|TRBV6-1|TRBJ1-5|-
TGTGCCAGCAAGGAGGAAAACAAGTTGGGTCAGCCCCAGCATTTT
CASKEENKLGQPQHF
>-|TRBV18|TRBJ1-2|-
TGTGCCAGCACACCGACAGACAGGTCCGGAGGCTACACCTTC
CASTPTDRSGGYTF
>TRBD1|TRBV7-2|TRBJ1-6|-
TGTGCCAGCAGCTTAAGGACAGGGGCGGTTTATTCACCCCTCCACTTT
CASSLRTGAVYSPLHF
>TRBD1|TRBV5-1|TRBJ2-3|-
TGCGCCAGCAGCTCTGACAGGGACACAGATACGCAGTATTTT
CASSSDRDTDTQYF
>TRBD1|TRBV6-1|TRBJ2-5|-
TGTGCCAGCAGTGAAGTGAGGACAGGACTGGAGACCCAGTACTTC
CASSEVRTGLETQYF
>-|TRBV27|TRBJ2-7|-
TGTGCCAGCAGTTTAGGACAGTTTACCTACGAGCAGTACTTC
CASSLGQFTYEQYF
>-|TRBV27|TRBJ2-7|-
TGTGCCAGCAAAGGGTCAGGGATTTACGAGCAGTACTTC
CASKGSGIYEQYF
>-|TRBV19|TRBJ2-1|-
TGTGCCAGTACCCTAGGTGGATTTTATGGGAATGAGCAGTTCTTC
CASTLGGFYGNEQFF
>-|TRBV7-6|TRBJ1-1|-
TGTGCCAGCAGCCTCCACCGGACGGCCCCGGGAATGAACACTGAAGCTTTCTTT
CASSLHRTAPGMNTEAFF
>-|TRBV2|TRBJ1-5|-
TGTGCCAGCAGTGAATCCCGTAATAGCAATCAGCCCCAGCATTTT
CASSESRNSNQPQHF
>TRBD2|TRBV15|TRBJ2-1|few
TGTGCCACCAGCGCAACCCGATTACTAGCGGGAGTTTACAATGAGCAGTTCTTC
CATSATRLLAGVYNEQFF
>TRBD2|TRBV7-6|TRBJ2-5|-
TGTGCCAGCAGCCCGGGACTAGCGGTTAATGGAGCCCAGTACTTC
CASSPGLAVNGAQYF
>TRBD2|TRBV11-2|TRBJ2-3|-
TGTGCCAGCAGCTTGGGTGCGGGGGGCCAGACAGGCACAGATACGCAGTATTTT
CASSLGAGGQTGTDTQYF
>TRBD2|TRBV5-1|TRBJ2-3|once
TGCGCCAGCAGCCCCCGAGGACAAGCGGGGGGGCAAGATACGCAGTATTTT
CASSPRGQAGGQDTQYF
>-|TRBV7-2|TRBJ2-1|-
TGTGCCAGCAGCTTCTCACACCCAAACAATGAGCAGTTCTTC
CASSFSHPNNEQFF
>-|TRBV9|TRBJ2-7|-
TGTGCCAGCAGCGTAGCGGGAGCCCCCTACGAGCAGTACTTC
CASSVAGAPYEQYF
>-|TRBV7-6|TRBJ2-1|-
TGTGCCAGCAGCTTAAGTCAGGGTGTTAGGGAGCAGTTCTTC
CASSLSQGVREQFF
>-|TRBV7-8|TRBJ2-5|-
TGTGCCAGCAGCCCCGGACAGCAAGAGACCCAGTACTTC
CASSPGQQETQYF
>TRBD1|TRBV2|TRBJ2-5|-
TGTGCCAGCAGTTATCAGGGACAGCGCCAAGAGACCCAGTACTTC
CASSYQGQRQETQYF
>-|TRBV28|TRBJ1-5|once
TGTGCCAGCAGTTTGAGGATAGAGGGCAATCAGCCCCAGCATTTT
CASSLRIEGNQPQHF
>-|TRBV4-2|TRBJ2-4|-
TGTGCCAGCAGCCAAGGAGGTGGTAGCGCCCCTCGGGGCATTCAGTACTTC
CASSQGGGSAPRGIQYF
>-|TRBV7-9|TRBJ2-7|once
TGTTCCAGCAGCCCAGGGTATTCCTACGAGCAGTACTTC
CSSSPGYSYEQYF
>-|TRBV28|TRBJ1-5|many
TGTGCCAGCAGTCCCGGACAGAGCAATCAGCCCCAGCATTTT
CASSPGQSNQPQHF
>TRBD2|TRBV4-1|TRBJ2-3|-
TGCGCCAGCAGCCAAGATGCACTAGCGGGAGCTGCAGATACGCAGTATTTT
CASSQDALAGAADTQYF
>TRBD1|TRBV7-6|TRBJ1-4|once
TGTGCCAGCAGCTTAGACCGGACAGGGGGCGATGAAGAAAAACTGTTTTTT
CASSLDRTGGDEEKLFF